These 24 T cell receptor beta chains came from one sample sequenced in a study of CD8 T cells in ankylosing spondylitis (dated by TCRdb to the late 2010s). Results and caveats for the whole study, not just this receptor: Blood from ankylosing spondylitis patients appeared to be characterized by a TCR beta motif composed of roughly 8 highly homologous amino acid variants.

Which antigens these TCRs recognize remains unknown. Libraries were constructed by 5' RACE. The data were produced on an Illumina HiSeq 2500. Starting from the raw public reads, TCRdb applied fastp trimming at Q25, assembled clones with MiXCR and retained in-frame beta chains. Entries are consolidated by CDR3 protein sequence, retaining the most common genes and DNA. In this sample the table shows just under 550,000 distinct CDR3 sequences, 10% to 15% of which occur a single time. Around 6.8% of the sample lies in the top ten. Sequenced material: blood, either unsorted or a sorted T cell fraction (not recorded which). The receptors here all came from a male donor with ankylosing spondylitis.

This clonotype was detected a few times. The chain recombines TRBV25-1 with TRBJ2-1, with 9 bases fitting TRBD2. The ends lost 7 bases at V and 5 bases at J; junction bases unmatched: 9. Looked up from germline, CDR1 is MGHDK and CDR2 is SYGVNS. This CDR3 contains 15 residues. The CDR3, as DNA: TGTGCCAGCATCCCCTTTAGCGGGAGCCACAATGAGCAGTTCTTC. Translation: CASIPFSGSHNEQFF.

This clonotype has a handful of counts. The CDR3 is CASQIRKTGVGGYTF. In DNA, the CDR3 is TGTGCCAGCCAAATTCGAAAAACAGGGGTCGGGGGCTACACCTTC. The V call is TRBV12-3 or TRBV12-4, the J call TRBJ1-2; 7 bases line up with TRBD1. The CDR3 is made up of 15 amino acids. The trim removed 8 bases at V and 8 bases at J, leaving 17 bases unmatched.

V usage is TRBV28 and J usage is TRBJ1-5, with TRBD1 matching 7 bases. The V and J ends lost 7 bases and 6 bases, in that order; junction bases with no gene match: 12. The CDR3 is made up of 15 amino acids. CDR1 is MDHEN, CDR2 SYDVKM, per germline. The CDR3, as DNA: TGTGCCAGCACCACGAGGACAGGTCCTTTTCAGCCCCAGCATTTT. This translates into CASTTRTGPFQPQHF. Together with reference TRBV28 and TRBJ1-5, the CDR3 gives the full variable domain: DVKVTQSSRYLVKRTGEKVFLECVQDMDHENMFWYRQDPGLGLRLIYFSYDVKMKEKGDIPEGYSVSREKKERFSLILESASTNQTSMYLCASTTRTGPFQPQHFGDGTRLSIL.

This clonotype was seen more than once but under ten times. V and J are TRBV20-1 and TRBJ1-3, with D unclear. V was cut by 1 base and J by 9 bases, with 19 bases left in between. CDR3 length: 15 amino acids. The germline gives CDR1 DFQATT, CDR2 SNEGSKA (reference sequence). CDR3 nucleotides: TGCAGTGCTAGAGTTGAGGGCCGGAGGCCCGCCACCATATATTTT. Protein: CSARVEGRRPATIYF.

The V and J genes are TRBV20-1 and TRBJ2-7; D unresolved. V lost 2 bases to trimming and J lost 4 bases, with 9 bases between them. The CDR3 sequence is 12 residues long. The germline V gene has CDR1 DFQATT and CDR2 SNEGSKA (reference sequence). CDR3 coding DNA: TGCAGTGCTAGATCCCCCGGTTACGAGCAGTACTTC. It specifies CSARSPGYEQYF.

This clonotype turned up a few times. The CDR3 nucleotides read TGCAGTGCTAGAGAGTTAATACAGGGCGGAGAAGCTTTCTTT. It translates to CSARELIQGGEAFF. This chain connects TRBV20-1 to TRBJ1-1; TRBD1 is a possible D gene (6 bases). This CDR3 is built from 14 residues. V lost 0 bases, J lost 8 bases, and 16 bases lay in between. Per the germline V gene, CDR1 is DFQATT and CDR2 is SNEGSKA (reference sequence).

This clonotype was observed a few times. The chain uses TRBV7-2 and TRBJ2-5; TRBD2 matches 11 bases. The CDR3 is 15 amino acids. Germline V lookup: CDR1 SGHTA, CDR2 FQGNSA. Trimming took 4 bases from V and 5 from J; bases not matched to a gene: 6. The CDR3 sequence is CASSSGLAVGETQYF. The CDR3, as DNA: TGTGCCAGCAGCTCGGGACTAGCGGTCGGCGAGACCCAGTACTTC.

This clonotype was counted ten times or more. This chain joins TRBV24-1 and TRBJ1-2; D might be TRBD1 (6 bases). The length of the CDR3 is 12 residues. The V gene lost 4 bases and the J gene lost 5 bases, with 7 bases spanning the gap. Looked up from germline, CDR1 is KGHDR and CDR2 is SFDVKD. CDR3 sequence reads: CATSDQGYGYTF. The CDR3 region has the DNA TGTGCCACCAGTGACCAGGGGTATGGCTACACCTTC.

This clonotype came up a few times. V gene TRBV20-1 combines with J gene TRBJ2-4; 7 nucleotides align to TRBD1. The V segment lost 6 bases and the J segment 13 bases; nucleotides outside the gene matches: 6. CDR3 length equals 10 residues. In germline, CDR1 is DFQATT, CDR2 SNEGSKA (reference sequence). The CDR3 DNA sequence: TGCAGTGCCGCACCGGGACAGCAGTACTTC. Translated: CSAAPGQQYF.

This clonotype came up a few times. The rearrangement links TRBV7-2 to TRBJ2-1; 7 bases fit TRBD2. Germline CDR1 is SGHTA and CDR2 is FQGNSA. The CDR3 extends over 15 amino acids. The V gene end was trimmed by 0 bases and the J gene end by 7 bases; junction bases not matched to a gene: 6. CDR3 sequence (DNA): TGTGCCAGCAGCTTAGCTGGGACTATCGTGAATGAGCAGTTCTTC. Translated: CASSLAGTIVNEQFF.

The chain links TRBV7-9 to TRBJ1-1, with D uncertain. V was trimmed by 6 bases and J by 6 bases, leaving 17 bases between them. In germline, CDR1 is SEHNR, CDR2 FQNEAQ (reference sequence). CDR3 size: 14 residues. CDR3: CASSNLGLEAEAFF. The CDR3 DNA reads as TGTGCCAGCAGTAACCTCGGATTGGAGGCTGAAGCTTTCTTT.

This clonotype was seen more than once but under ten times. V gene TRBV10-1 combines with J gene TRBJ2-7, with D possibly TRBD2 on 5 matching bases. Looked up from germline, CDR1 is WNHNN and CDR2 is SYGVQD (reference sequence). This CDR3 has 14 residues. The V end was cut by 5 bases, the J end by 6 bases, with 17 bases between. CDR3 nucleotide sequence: TGCGCCAGCAGTTCGCTGAGCCGGGGTGGCGAGCAGTACTTC. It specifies CASSSLSRGGEQYF.

The CDR3 spells CASSLGASSYNEQFF. The CDR3 region has the DNA TGTGCCAGCAGCTTAGGGGCTAGCTCCTACAATGAGCAGTTCTTC. This sequence joins TRBV7-2 and TRBJ2-1; D remains ambiguous. Germline V gives CDR1 SGHTA, CDR2 FQGNSA. The CDR3 is made up of 15 amino acids. V shed 1 base and J shed 0 bases, with 7 bases lying between them.

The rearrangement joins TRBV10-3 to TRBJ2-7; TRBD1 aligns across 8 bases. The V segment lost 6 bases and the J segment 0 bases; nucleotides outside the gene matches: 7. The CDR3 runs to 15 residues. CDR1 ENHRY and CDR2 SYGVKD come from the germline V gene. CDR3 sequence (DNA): TGTGCCATCAGGGCGGACAGGGCCAGCTCCTACGAGCAGTACTTC. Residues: CAIRADRASSYEQYF.

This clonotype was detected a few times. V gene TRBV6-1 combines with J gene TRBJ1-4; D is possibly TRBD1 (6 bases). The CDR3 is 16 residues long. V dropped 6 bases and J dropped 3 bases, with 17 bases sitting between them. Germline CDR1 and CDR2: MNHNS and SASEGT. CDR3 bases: TGTGCCAGCAGCTCAACGGGGGCGCGGGCTAATGAAAAACTGTTTTTT. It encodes CASSSTGARANEKLFF.

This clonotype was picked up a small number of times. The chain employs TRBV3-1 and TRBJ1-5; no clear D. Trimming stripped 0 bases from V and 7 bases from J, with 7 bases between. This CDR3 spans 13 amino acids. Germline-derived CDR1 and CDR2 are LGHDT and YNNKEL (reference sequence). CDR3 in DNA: TGTGCCAGCAGCCAAGATTGGCAGCAGCCCCAGCATTTT. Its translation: CASSQDWQQPQHF.

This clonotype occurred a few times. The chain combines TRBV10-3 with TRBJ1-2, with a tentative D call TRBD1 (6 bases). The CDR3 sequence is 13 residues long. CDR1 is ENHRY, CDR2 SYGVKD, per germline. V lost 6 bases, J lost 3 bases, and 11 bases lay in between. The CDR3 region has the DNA TGTGCCATCAGGATACAGGGAGACTATGGCTACACCTTC. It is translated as CAIRIQGDYGYTF.

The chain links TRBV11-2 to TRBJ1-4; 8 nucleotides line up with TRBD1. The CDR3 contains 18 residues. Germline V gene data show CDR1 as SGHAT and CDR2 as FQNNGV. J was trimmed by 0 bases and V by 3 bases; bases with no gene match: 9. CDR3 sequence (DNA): TGTGCCAGCAGCTTCCGTGTATACAGGGGGGCAACTAATGAAAAACTGTTTTTT. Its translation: CASSFRVYRGATNEKLFF.

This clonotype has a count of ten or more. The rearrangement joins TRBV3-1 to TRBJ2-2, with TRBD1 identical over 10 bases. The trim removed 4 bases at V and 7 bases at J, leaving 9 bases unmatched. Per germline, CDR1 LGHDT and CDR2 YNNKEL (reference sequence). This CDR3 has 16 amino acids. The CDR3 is CASSLPGQGRVGELFF. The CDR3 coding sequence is TGTGCCAGCAGCCTCCCGGGACAGGGGAGGGTCGGGGAGCTGTTTTTT.

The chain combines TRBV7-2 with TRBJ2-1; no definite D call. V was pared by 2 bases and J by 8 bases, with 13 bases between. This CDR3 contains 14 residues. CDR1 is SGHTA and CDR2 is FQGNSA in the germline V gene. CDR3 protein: CASSLSSQRDEQFF. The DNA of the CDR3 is TGTGCCAGCAGCTTATCGAGTCAGCGAGATGAGCAGTTCTTC.

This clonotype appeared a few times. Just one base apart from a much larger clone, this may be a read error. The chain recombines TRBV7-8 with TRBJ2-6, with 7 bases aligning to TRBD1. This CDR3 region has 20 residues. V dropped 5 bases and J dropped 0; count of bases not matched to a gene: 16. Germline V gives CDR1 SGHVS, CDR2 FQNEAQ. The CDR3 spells CASSHLPSGQVGSGANVLTF. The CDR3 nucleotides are TGTGCCAGCAGCCACCTGCCGAGCGGACAGGTTGGCTCTGGGGCCAACGTCCTGACTTTC.

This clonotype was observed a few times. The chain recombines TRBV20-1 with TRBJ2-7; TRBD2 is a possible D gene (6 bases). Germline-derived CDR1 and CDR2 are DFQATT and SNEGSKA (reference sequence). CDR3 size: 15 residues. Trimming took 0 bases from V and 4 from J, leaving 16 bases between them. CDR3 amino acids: CSAREVREPGYEQYF. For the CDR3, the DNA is TGCAGTGCTAGAGAGGTGCGGGAACCCGGGTACGAGCAGTACTTC.

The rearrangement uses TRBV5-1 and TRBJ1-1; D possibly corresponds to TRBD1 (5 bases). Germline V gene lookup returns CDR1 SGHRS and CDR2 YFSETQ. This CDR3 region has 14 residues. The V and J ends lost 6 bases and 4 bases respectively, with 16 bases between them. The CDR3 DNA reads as TGCGCCAGCAAAGGGGAGGGCTATGGCACTGAAGCTTTCTTT. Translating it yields CASKGEGYGTEAFF.

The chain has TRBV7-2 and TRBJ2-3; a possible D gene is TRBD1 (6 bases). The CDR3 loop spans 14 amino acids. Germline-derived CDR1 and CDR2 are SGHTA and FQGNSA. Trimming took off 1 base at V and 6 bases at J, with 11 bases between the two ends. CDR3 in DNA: TGTGCCAGCAGCTTAGACAACAGGGTGGATACGCAGTATTTT. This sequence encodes CASSLDNRVDTQYF.